This T cell receptor beta chain was recorded in a study of blood T cell repertoires in COVID-19. Study information: Sites across the United States, Italy and Spain contributed samples from acute and convalescent COVID-19. PBMCs, B-cell-depleted T cells, or T cells provided the cDNA or gDNA that made up the material.

Participants were aged roughly 18 to 90 years, lived in roughly 25 US areas, and enrolled virtually. In the authors' workflow: Estimated nucleated cell counts came from reference gene primer amplification. TCRdb's copy holds only in-frame clones and misses some; the assay was immunoSEQ multiplex PCR. V and J calls and clone size are as listed in that table; D and trimming were resolved from the DNA. The sample holds about 63,000 clones, roughly 80% seen once. This CDR3 is built from 13 residues. Germline-derived CDR1 and CDR2 are MNHEY and SMNVEV (reference sequence). V dropped 6 bases and J dropped 1 base, with 10 bases sitting between them.

The rearrangement joins TRBV27 to TRBJ2-7; TRBD2 is a possible D gene (5 bases). Material for sequencing was PBMCs or T cells enriched from blood (not recorded which). The receptor comes from a woman aged 40-49 years with acute COVID-19. In nucleotides, the CDR3 is TGTGCCAGCAGCCCAAGGACTTCCTACGAGCAGTACTTC. It is translated as CASSPRTSYEQYF.